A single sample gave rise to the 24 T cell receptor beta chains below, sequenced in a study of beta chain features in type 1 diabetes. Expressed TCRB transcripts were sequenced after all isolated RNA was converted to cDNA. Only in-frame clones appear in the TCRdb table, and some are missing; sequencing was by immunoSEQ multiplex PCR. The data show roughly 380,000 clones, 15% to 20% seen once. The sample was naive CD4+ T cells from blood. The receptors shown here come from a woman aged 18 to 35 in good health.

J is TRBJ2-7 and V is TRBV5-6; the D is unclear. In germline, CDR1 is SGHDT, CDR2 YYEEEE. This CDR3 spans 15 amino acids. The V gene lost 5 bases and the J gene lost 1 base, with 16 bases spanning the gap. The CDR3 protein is CASRMSRALSYEQYF. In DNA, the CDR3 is TGTGCCAGCAGAATGAGCCGAGCTCTGTCCTACGAGCAGTACTTC.

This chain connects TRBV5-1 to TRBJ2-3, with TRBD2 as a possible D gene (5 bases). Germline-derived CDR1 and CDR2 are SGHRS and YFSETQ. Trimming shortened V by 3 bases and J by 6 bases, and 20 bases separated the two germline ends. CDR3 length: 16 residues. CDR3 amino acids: CASSWSSGAGGDTQYF. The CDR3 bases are TGCGCCAGCAGCTGGAGTTCTGGCGCGGGTGGGGATACGCAGTATTTT. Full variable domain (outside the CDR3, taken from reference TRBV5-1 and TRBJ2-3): KAGVTQTPRYLIKTRGQQVTLSCSPISGHRSVSWYQQTPGQGLQFLFEYFSETQRNKGNFPGRFSGRQFSNSRSEMNVSTLELGDSALYLCASSWSSGAGGDTQYFGPGTRLTVL.

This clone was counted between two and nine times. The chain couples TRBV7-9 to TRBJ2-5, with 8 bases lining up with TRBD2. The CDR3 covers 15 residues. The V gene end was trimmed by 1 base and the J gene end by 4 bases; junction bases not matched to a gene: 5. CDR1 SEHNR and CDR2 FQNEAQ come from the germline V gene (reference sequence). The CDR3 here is CASSLGSGIGETQYF. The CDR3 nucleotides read TGTGCCAGCAGCTTAGGTAGCGGGATTGGAGAGACCCAGTACTTC.

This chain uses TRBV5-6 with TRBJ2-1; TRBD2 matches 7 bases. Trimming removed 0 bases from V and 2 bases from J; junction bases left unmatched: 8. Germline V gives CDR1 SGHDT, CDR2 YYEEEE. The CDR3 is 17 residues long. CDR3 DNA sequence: TGTGCCAGCAGCTTGGCCTTTGGGCTAGCGGCCTACAATGAGCAGTTCTTC. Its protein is CASSLAFGLAAYNEQFF.

DNA for the CDR3: TGCAGCGCCCAGAACGGGAGGGCCCGAACAGATACGCAGTATTTT. This translates into CSAQNGRARTDTQYF. This chain connects TRBV29-1 to TRBJ2-3; the match to TRBD2 covers 8 bases. With 7 bases clipped from V and 3 bases from J, the junction kept 12 bases outside the gene matches. CDR1 SQVTM and CDR2 ANQGSEA come from the germline V gene. This CDR3 has 15 residues.

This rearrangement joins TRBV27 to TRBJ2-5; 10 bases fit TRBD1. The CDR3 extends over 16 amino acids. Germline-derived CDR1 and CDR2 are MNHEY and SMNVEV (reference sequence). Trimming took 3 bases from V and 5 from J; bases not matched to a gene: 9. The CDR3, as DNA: TGTGCCAGCAGTTTTTTCGCGACAGGGGGCATCGAGACCCAGTACTTC. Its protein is CASSFFATGGIETQYF.

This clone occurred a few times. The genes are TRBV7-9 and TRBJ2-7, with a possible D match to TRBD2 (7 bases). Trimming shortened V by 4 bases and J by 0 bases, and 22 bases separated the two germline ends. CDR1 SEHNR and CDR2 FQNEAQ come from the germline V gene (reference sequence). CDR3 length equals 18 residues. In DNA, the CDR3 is TGTGCCAGCAGCTCCCGGGGCGGGGGCGCAGACAGCTCCTACGAGCAGTACTTC. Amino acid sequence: CASSSRGGGADSSYEQYF.

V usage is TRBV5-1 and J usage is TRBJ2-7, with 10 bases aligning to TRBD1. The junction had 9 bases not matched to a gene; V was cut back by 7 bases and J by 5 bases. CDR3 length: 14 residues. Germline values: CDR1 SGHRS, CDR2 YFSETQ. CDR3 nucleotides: TGCGCCAGCTCACAACTGACAGGGGGCCACGAGCAGTACTTC. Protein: CASSQLTGGHEQYF.

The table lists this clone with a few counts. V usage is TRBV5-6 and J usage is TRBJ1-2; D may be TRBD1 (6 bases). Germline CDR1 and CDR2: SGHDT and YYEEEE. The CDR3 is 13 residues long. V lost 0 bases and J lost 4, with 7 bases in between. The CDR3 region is CASSLGTVYGYTF. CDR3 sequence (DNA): TGTGCCAGCAGCTTGGGGACAGTCTATGGCTACACCTTC.

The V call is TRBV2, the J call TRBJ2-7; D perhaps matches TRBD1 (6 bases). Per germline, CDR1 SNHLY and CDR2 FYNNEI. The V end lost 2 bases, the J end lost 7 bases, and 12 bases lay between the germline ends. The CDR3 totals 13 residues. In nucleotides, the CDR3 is TGTGCCAGCAGTGAAACGACAGGCACGGAGCAGTACTTC. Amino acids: CASSETTGTEQYF.

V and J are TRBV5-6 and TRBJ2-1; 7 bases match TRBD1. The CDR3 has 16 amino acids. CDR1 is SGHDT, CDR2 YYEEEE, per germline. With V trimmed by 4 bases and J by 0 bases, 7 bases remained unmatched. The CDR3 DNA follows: TGTGCCAGCAGCCGACAGGGATCGGGCTCCTACAATGAGCAGTTCTTC. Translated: CASSRQGSGSYNEQFF.

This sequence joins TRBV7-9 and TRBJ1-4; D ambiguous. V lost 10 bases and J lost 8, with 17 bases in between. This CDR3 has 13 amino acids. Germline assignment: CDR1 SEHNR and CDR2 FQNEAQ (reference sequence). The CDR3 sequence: CATQEEGGEKLFF. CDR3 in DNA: TGTGCCACTCAGGAAGAGGGCGGGGAAAAACTGTTTTTT.

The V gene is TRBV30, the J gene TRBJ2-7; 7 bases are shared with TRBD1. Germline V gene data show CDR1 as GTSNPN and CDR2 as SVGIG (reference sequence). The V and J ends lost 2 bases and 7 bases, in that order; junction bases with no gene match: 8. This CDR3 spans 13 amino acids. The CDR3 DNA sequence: TGTGCCTGGAGTAGGGCAGGGGGTGGGGAGCAGTACTTC. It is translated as CAWSRAGGGEQYF. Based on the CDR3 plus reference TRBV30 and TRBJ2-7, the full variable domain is SQTIHQWPATLVQPVGSPLSLECTVEGTSNPNLYWYRQAAGRGLQLLFYSVGIGQISSEVPQNLSASRPQDRQFILSSKKLLLSDSGFYLCAWSRAGGGEQYFGPGTRLTVT.

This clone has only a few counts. The CDR3 protein is CASSLPGQGVTGELFF. CDR3 sequence (DNA): TGTGCCAGCAGCCTTCCGGGACAGGGGGTAACCGGGGAGCTGTTTTTT. This chain links TRBV4-2 with TRBJ2-2; 11 bases fit TRBD1. The CDR3 length is 16 residues. J gave up 5 bases and V 4 bases, and 6 bases lay outside the gene matches. The germline V gene encodes CDR1 LGHNA and CDR2 YNFKEQ.

The CDR3 sequence: CASSAASGRAGHTYEQYF. CDR3 bases: TGTGCCAGCAGTGCCGCTAGCGGGAGGGCCGGGCACACCTACGAGCAGTACTTC. The gene calls are TRBV25-1 and TRBJ2-7, with TRBD2 identical over 12 bases. This CDR3 region has 18 residues. Germline CDR1 reads MGHDK; CDR2 reads SYGVNS. Unmatched junction bases numbered 12, after V lost 4 bases and J lost 2 bases.

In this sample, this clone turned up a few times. CDR3 protein: CASSPGGGSYEQYF. The CDR3 DNA reads TGCGCCAGCAGCCCCGGCGGTGGGTCCTACGAGCAGTACTTC. V usage is TRBV5-1 and J usage is TRBJ2-7; D unclear. CDR3 length equals 14 residues. Germline CDR1 reads SGHRS; CDR2 reads YFSETQ. Trimming took off 4 bases at V and 1 base at J, with 12 bases between the two ends.

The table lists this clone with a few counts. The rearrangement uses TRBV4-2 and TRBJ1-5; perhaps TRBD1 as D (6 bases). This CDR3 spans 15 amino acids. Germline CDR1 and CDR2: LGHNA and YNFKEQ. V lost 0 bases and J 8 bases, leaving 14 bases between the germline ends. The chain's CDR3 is CASSQEEQGREPQHF. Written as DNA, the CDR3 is TGTGCCAGCAGCCAAGAGGAGCAGGGGAGAGAGCCCCAGCATTTT.

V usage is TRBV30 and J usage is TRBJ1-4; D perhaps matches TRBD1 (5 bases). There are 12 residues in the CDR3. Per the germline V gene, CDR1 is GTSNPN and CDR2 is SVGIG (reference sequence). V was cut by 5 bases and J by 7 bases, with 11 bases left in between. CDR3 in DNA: TGTGCCTGGGACGGGGGGGGTGAAAAACTGTTTTTT. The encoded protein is CAWDGGGEKLFF.

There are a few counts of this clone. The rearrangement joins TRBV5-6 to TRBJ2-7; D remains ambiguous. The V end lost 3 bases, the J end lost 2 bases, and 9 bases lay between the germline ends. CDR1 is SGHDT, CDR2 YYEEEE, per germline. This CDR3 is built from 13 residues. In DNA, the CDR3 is TGTGCCAGCAGCTACCGGTCTACCTACGAGCAGTACTTC. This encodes CASSYRSTYEQYF.

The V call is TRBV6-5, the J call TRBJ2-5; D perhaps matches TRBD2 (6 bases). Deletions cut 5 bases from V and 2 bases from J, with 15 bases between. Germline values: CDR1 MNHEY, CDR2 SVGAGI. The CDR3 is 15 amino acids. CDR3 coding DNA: TGTGCCAGCAGTCGCTCCCCTGGAGGGCAAGAGACCCAGTACTTC. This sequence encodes CASSRSPGGQETQYF.

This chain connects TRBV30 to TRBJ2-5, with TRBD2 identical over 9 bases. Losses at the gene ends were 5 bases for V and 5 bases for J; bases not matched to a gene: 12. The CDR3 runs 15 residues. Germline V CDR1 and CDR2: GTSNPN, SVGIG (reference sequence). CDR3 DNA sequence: TGTGCCTGGGAACGGCGGGAGGGGGCGAGGGAGACCCAGTACTTC. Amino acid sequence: CAWERREGARETQYF.

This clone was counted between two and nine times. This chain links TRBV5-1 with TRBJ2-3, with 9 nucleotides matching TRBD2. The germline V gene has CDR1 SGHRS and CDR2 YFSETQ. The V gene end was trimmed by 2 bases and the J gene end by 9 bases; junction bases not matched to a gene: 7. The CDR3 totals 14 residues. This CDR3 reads CASSFETSGLTQYF. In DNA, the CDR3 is TGCGCCAGCAGCTTTGAGACTAGCGGTTTGACGCAGTATTTT.

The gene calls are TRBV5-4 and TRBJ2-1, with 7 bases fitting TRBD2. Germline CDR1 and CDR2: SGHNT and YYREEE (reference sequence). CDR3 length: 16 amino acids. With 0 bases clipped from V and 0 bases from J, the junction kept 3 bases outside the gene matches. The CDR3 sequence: CASSLGRGSSYNEQFF. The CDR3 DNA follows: TGTGCCAGCAGCTTGGGGCGCGGGAGCTCCTACAATGAGCAGTTCTTC.

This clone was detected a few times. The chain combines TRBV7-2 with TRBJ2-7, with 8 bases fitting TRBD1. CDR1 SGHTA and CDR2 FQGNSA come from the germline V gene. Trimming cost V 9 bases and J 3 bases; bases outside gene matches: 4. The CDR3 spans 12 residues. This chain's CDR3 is CASGQGFYEQYF. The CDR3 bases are TGTGCCAGTGGACAGGGTTTCTACGAGCAGTACTTC.